A single sample is the source of the 30 T cell receptor beta chains below, sequenced in a study of blood T cells in healthy people across ages. Sample-barcoded 5' priming and a J-beta primer mix drove a second PCR of about 6 to 11 cycles. Using its own MiXCR run on the 5' RACE reads, TCRdb lists one record per CDR3 protein. The table lists roughly 1,100,000 distinct CDR3 sequences, 25% of them singletons, with approximately 0.71% in the top ten. The sample was also linked to a second study, of T cells of mothers and their children.

The source material was blood. The source is a girl aged 2-10 years in good health.

The rearrangement links TRBV29-1 to TRBJ2-5; 10 nucleotides match TRBD1. The closer fit of TRBJ2-1 to the DNA end suggests the J call may be wrong. Germline CDR1 SQVTM, CDR2 ANQGSEA. This CDR3 has 14 residues. The CDR3 region is CSVVVGTGVDEQFF. The CDR3 region has the DNA TGCAGCGTTGTGGTTGGGACAGGGGTCGATGAGCAGTTCTTC.

This clonotype was seen a few times. This chain uses TRBV11-2 with TRBJ2-7; possible D gene TRBD1, 5 bases. The CDR3 runs to 14 residues. Trimming stripped 5 bases from V and 7 bases from J, with 18 bases between. The V gene's germline CDR1 is SGHAT and CDR2 FQNNGV. CDR3 loop: CASSLRMGLGEQYF. In DNA, the CDR3 is TGTGCCAGCAGCCTCCGGATGGGGCTGGGGGAGCAGTACTTC.

This clonotype was observed a few times. V gene TRBV5-6 combines with J gene TRBJ2-1; 8 bases fit TRBD2. J lost 12 bases, V lost 4 bases, and 6 bases had no gene match. This CDR3 has 12 residues. Germline V lookup: CDR1 SGHDT, CDR2 YYEEEE. The CDR3 coding sequence is TGTGCCAGCAGCCCGGGGACTAGTCGGCAGTTCTTC. It yields the protein CASSPGTSRQFF.

The table lists this clonotype with a few counts. The chain carries TRBV5-1 and TRBJ2-2, with a possible D match to TRBD2 (6 bases). Trimming cost V 4 bases and J 5 bases, with 12 bases left between them. The CDR3 runs to 14 residues. Germline-derived CDR1 and CDR2 are SGHRS and YFSETQ. The DNA of the CDR3 is TGCGCCAGCAGCAACCCGGGGGATACCGGGGAGCTGTTTTTT. This encodes CASSNPGDTGELFF.

The V and J genes are TRBV12-3 or TRBV12-4 and TRBJ2-7, with 7 bases aligning to TRBD1. Germline trimming cut 0 bases from V and 7 bases from J; bases unmatched to any gene: 3. The CDR3 has 13 amino acids. CDR3 protein: CASSLASGGEQYF. CDR3 bases: TGTGCCAGCAGTTTAGCATCAGGGGGTGAGCAGTACTTC.

This clonotype was detected only a few times. The chain has TRBV28 and TRBJ2-1; the D gene is possibly TRBD1 (6 bases). Gene TRBJ2-7 matches the end of the DNA better, so the J call may be wrong. Germline lookup yields CDR1 MDHEN and CDR2 SYDVKM. The CDR3 loop spans 14 amino acids. CDR3 nucleotide sequence: TGTGCCAGCACTATACCGGACAGCTCCTACGAGCAGTACTTC. As protein: CASTIPDSSYEQYF.

As to this clonotype: One end of the junction varies from germline; a read error may be responsible. The V gene is TRBV3-1, the J gene TRBJ2-1, with D unresolved. The germline V gene encodes CDR1 LGHDT and CDR2 YNNKEL (reference sequence). CDR3 size: 14 residues. The CDR3 loop is CASGQGSGNNEQFF. For the CDR3, the DNA is TGTGCCAGCGGCCAAGGGTCCGGAAACAATGAGCAGTTCTTC.

This clonotype appeared a few times. The CDR3 sequence: CSARGRVKGYTF. CDR3 sequence (DNA): TGCAGTGCTAGAGGGAGGGTAAAGGGCTACACCTTC. V and J are TRBV20-1 and TRBJ1-2; D call uncertain. Germline V gene data show CDR1 as DFQATT and CDR2 as SNEGSKA (reference sequence). With 1 base removed from V and 8 bases from J, the gap between germline ends came to 11 bases. The CDR3 is 12 residues long.

With regard to this clonotype: The junction departs from the called germline gene at one end, perhaps through a read error. The chain has TRBV12-3 or TRBV12-4 and TRBJ2-3; D may be TRBD2 (5 bases). The CDR3 is 12 amino acids. The CDR3 DNA is TGTGCCAGCAGAACCAGAGCGGATACGGAATATTTC. It translates to CASRTRADTEYF.

This clonotype was detected a few times. This chain uses TRBV27 with TRBJ2-3; a possible D gene is TRBD2 (6 bases). Germline V gene sequence: CDR1 MNHEY, CDR2 SMNVEV (reference sequence). The CDR3 is 14 residues long. V lost 5 bases to trimming and J lost 3 bases, with 12 bases between them. CDR3 sequence (DNA): TGTGCCAGCAGTCTGGACTATAAAACAGATACGCAGTATTTT. Translating it yields CASSLDYKTDTQYF.

The rearrangement joins TRBV28 to TRBJ1-1, with D possibly TRBD1 on 6 matching bases. CDR3 length: 12 amino acids. Trimming removed 6 bases at V and 8 bases at J, with 13 bases between. CDR1 is MDHEN, CDR2 SYDVKM, per germline. The CDR3 sequence is CASRSPTGEAFF. CDR3 nucleotide sequence: TGTGCCAGCAGAAGCCCAACAGGGGAAGCTTTCTTT.

The chain joins TRBV7-2 to TRBJ2-5; 7 bases are shared with TRBD2. Trimming took 5 bases from V and 5 from J; bases not matched to a gene: 14. Germline V gene sequence: CDR1 SGHTA, CDR2 FQGNSA. The CDR3 is made up of 16 amino acids. CDR3 amino acids: CASSPTERGVGETQYF. As DNA, the CDR3 is TGTGCCAGCAGCCCTACCGAGCGGGGAGTTGGGGAGACCCAGTACTTC.

This clonotype was seen many times. The V gene is TRBV28, the J gene TRBJ1-6; D gene ambiguous. The V end lost 3 bases, the J end lost 0 bases, and 6 bases lay between the germline ends. This CDR3 contains 15 residues. CDR1 and CDR2 from the germline V gene are MDHEN and SYDVKM. The CDR3 loop is CASSLKGSYNSPLHF. The CDR3, as DNA: TGTGCCAGCAGTTTGAAGGGCTCCTATAATTCACCCCTCCACTTT.

This clonotype has just a few counts. The V and J genes are TRBV10-3 and TRBJ2-7; TRBD1 matches at 9 bases. The CDR3 length is 15 residues. Trimming removed 3 bases from V and 3 bases from J; junction bases left unmatched: 6. CDR1 is ENHRY, CDR2 SYGVKD, per germline. This CDR3 is CAISDRPGQGYEQYF. Here the CDR3 DNA reads TGTGCCATCAGTGATCGGCCGGGACAGGGCTACGAGCAGTACTTC.

This clonotype was seen a few times. The chain combines TRBV29-1 with TRBJ2-7; tentative D call: TRBD1 (7 bases). V gave up 4 bases and J gave up 5 bases, with 15 bases separating them. Germline V gene data show CDR1 as SQVTM and CDR2 as ANQGSEA. This CDR3 comprises 13 residues. CDR3 residues: CSVATGRLDEQYF. As DNA, the CDR3 is TGCAGCGTTGCGACAGGGAGGCTCGACGAGCAGTACTTC.

This chain joins TRBV20-1 and TRBJ2-7, with TRBD1 identical over 8 bases. Germline V gene data show CDR1 as DFQATT and CDR2 as SNEGSKA (reference sequence). The CDR3 contains 14 residues. The junction had 9 bases not matched to a gene; V was cut back by 5 bases and J by 3 bases. This CDR3 reads CSAFTGTGNYEQYF. The CDR3, as DNA: TGCAGTGCTTTCACCGGGACAGGAAACTACGAGCAGTACTTC.

This clonotype occurred a few times. The junction does not match germline at one end; this may be a read error. The chain carries TRBV3-1 and TRBJ2-1; D is uncertain. Germline values: CDR1 LGHDT, CDR2 YNNKEL (reference sequence). The CDR3 extends over 15 amino acids. The CDR3 loop is CASSQDRITYNEQLF. CDR3 bases: TGTGCCAGCAGCCAAGACCGCATTACCTACAATGAGCAGCTCTTC.

With regard to this clonotype: A much larger clone is a single base away; this may be a read error. This chain joins TRBV6-2 or TRBV6-3 and TRBJ2-3, with 7 bases that match TRBD2. This CDR3 region has 13 residues. CDR1 and CDR2 (germline): MNHEY, SVGEGT. CDR3 coding DNA: TGTACCAGCAGTTCCACGGGACTATCAACGCAGTATTTT. Protein product: CTSSSTGLSTQYF.

This chain uses TRBV20-1 with TRBJ2-2; D gene unclear. With 6 bases removed from V and 7 bases from J, the gap between germline ends came to 15 bases. The CDR3 extends over 13 amino acids. Germline-derived CDR1 and CDR2 are DFQATT and SNEGSKA (reference sequence). In DNA form, the CDR3 reads TGCAGTGCCCGCTCGCTCCCCATCGGGGAGCTGTTTTTT. It encodes CSARSLPIGELFF.

This rearrangement joins TRBV12-3 or TRBV12-4 to TRBJ2-5; D call uncertain. The CDR3 is made up of 14 amino acids. V lost 6 bases and J lost 3, with 14 bases in between. CDR3 sequence reads: CASSPPLKKETQYF. The CDR3, as DNA: TGTGCCAGCAGCCCTCCTCTCAAGAAAGAGACCCAGTACTTC.

This chain connects TRBV6-5 to TRBJ1-6; 8 nucleotides align to TRBD1. Germline lookup yields CDR1 MNHEY and CDR2 SVGAGI. The CDR3 has 14 residues. After removal of 5 bases from V and 9 bases from J, the junction contained 6 bases not matched to a gene. CDR3 in amino acids: CASSLTGGSSPLHF. The CDR3 DNA reads TGTGCCAGCAGTCTCACAGGGGGTAGTTCACCCCTCCACTTT.

This clonotype was recorded a few times. The rearrangement uses TRBV20-1 and TRBJ2-5, with D possibly being TRBD2 (6 bases). The CDR3 is made up of 12 amino acids. CDR1 DFQATT and CDR2 SNEGSKA come from the germline V gene (reference sequence). Trimming removed 7 bases at V and 4 bases at J, with 13 bases between. The CDR3: CSVTGDGETQYF. The CDR3 coding sequence is TGCAGTGTTACGGGGGACGGAGAGACCCAGTACTTC.

The V call is TRBV5-1, the J call TRBJ1-1; D gene uncertain. From germline, CDR1 is SGHRS and CDR2 YFSETQ. The CDR3 extends over 15 amino acids. V was pared by 2 bases and J by 4 bases, with 15 bases between. For the CDR3, the DNA is TGCGCCAGCAGCTTCGGGATCTCTAGGTCCACTGAAGCTTTCTTT. Amino acids: CASSFGISRSTEAFF.

This clonotype has only a few counts. This chain uses TRBV2 with TRBJ2-7; 9 bases are a match to TRBD1. Looked up from germline, CDR1 is SNHLY and CDR2 is FYNNEI. The trim removed 6 bases at V and 3 bases at J, leaving 6 bases unmatched. The CDR3 spans 14 residues. CDR3 region: CASRWTGELYEQYF. The CDR3 nucleotides are TGTGCCAGCAGGTGGACAGGGGAGCTCTACGAGCAGTACTTC. The variable domain in full, with the rest retrieved from reference TRBV2 and TRBJ2-7, is EPEVTQTPSHQVTQMGQEVILRCVPISNHLYFYWYRQILGQKVEFLVSFYNNEISEKSEIFDDQFSVERPDGSNFTLKIRSTKLEDSAMYFCASRWTGELYEQYFGPGTRLTVT.

The CDR3 nucleotides are TGTGCCAGCAGCGTAGCTTTGGGGGGCAATGATCCCAATGAGCAGTTCTTC. Translating gives CASSVALGGNDPNEQFF. This sequence joins TRBV9 and TRBJ2-1; possibly TRBD1 or TRBD2 for D (6 bases each). The CDR3 length is 17 residues. V was clipped by 0 bases and J by 6 bases, with 19 bases between them. From germline, CDR1 is SGDLS and CDR2 YYNGEE.

This chain links TRBV7-2 with TRBJ2-5; either TRBD1 or TRBD2 may supply D (5 bases each). The J call may be mistaken, given a closer DNA end match to TRBJ2-7. Germline-derived CDR1 and CDR2 are SGHTA and FQGNSA. The CDR3 covers 16 residues. CDR3 in DNA: TGTGCCAGCAGCACCTGGGACCCCTCGGGCGGCTACGAGCAGTACTTC. It encodes CASSTWDPSGGYEQYF.

This clonotype was counted a few times. The V call is TRBV7-2, the J call TRBJ1-3, with D unresolved. The CDR3 sequence is 14 residues long. CDR1 SGHTA and CDR2 FQGNSA come from the germline V gene. V dropped 5 bases and J dropped 7 bases, with 15 bases sitting between them. The CDR3 protein is CASSDALTGNTIYF. For the CDR3, the DNA is TGTGCCAGCAGCGACGCATTGACCGGGAACACCATATATTTT.

The V and J genes are TRBV7-8 and TRBJ2-7; D is undetermined. V lost 1 base, J lost 5 bases, and 15 bases lay in between. This CDR3 is 15 amino acids long. Germline-derived CDR1 and CDR2 are SGHVS and FQNEAQ. CDR3 nucleotide sequence: TGTGCCAGCAGCTTAGGCGTATGGGGTGGGAACGAGCAGTACTTC. Protein: CASSLGVWGGNEQYF. Based on the CDR3 plus reference TRBV7-8 and TRBJ2-7, the full variable domain is GAGVSQSPRYKVAKRGQDVALRCDPISGHVSLFWYQQALGQGPEFLTYFQNEAQLDKSGLPSDRFFAERPEGSVSTLKIQRTQQEDSAVYLCASSLGVWGGNEQYFGPGTRLTVT.

This sequence joins TRBV12-3 or TRBV12-4 and TRBJ2-5, with D tentatively TRBD1 (6 bases). The J call may be faulty, since TRBJ2-1 better matches the DNA end. The CDR3 loop spans 12 amino acids. CDR3: CASSFGQWEQFF. In DNA form, the CDR3 reads TGTGCCAGCAGTTTTGGACAGTGGGAACAGTTCTTC.

CDR3 DNA sequence: TGCGCCAGCAGCCGAAGACGGTACAGTTCCTACGAGCAGTACTTC. It yields the protein CASSRRRYSSYEQYF. The chain carries TRBV4-1 and TRBJ2-1; no firm D call. TRBJ2-7 matches the DNA end more closely, so the J call is doubtful. The CDR3 covers 15 residues. Looked up from germline, CDR1 is MGHRA and CDR2 is YSYEKL.